A single sample gave rise to the 16 T cell receptor beta chains below, sequenced in a study of T cells in Graves' hyperthyroidism and ophthalmopathy. TCR beta CDR3 regions were amplified from RNA transcripts. The HTBI primer set was used in a first-round RT-PCR of the TCR CDR3. From the multiplex PCR reads, TCRdb called clonotypes with MiXCR, one entry per CDR3 protein. Here the sample spans about 600,000 distinct CDR3 sequences, 15% to 20% being singletons. The specimen sequenced was blood. These receptors all come from a woman aged 40-49 years with Graves' ophthalmopathy.

Many counts were recorded for this clonotype. The V gene is TRBV5-5, the J gene TRBJ1-1; D is undetermined. V lost 1 base to trimming and J lost 1 base, with 8 bases between them. The CDR3 runs to 14 residues. Germline V gives CDR1 SGHKS, CDR2 YYEKEE (reference sequence). This CDR3 is CASSLIPSNTEAFF. The CDR3 nucleotides are TGTGCCAGCAGCTTGATTCCCTCGAACACTGAAGCTTTCTTT.

This clonotype showed up just once. The genes are TRBV10-1 and TRBJ2-7; D is unresolved. The V gene's germline CDR1 is WNHNN and CDR2 SYGVQD (reference sequence). The CDR3 extends over 13 amino acids. Between the trimmed V and J ends, which lost 6 bases and 5 bases, there was a span of 14 bases. The CDR3 coding sequence is TGCGCCAGCAGGGTGACGGTGTGGAACGAGCAGTACTTC. Its protein product is CASRVTVWNEQYF.

This rearrangement joins TRBV5-1 to TRBJ1-1; 8 bases align to TRBD1. The CDR3 spans 16 residues. CDR1 is SGHRS and CDR2 is YFSETQ in the germline V gene. Trimming cost V 4 bases and J 2 bases; bases outside gene matches: 10. CDR3 coding DNA: TGCGCCAGCAGCCTAAGTACGGGACAGGTAAACACTGAAGCTTTCTTT. Protein: CASSLSTGQVNTEAFF.

Many counts were recorded for this clonotype. V and J are TRBV27 and TRBJ2-7, with a weak D call TRBD1 (5 bases). CDR1 is MNHEY and CDR2 is SMNVEV in the germline V gene (reference sequence). Trimming cost V 3 bases and J 7 bases, with 13 bases left between them. The CDR3 extends over 13 amino acids. The CDR3 spells CASSFDRGGEQYF. CDR3 bases: TGTGCCAGCAGTTTCGATAGGGGTGGGGAGCAGTACTTC.

This clonotype was detected ten times or more. The V gene is TRBV6-1, the J gene TRBJ2-3; D remains unclear. Germline CDR1 is MNHNS and CDR2 is SASEGT. This CDR3 contains 13 residues. Trimming removed 7 bases at V and 4 bases at J, with 12 bases between. CDR3 amino acids: CASNPRQADTQYF. As DNA, the CDR3 is TGTGCCAGCAACCCCCGTCAGGCAGATACGCAGTATTTT.

This rearrangement joins TRBV11-2 to TRBJ1-2; TRBD1 aligns across 8 bases. The V and J ends lost 2 bases and 6 bases, in that order; junction bases with no gene match: 20. The CDR3 spans 19 residues. The germline gives CDR1 SGHAT, CDR2 FQNNGV. In DNA form, the CDR3 reads TGTGCCAGCAGCTTACCCAGGACAGGGAAGGTGGTTAGAAATAATGGCTACACCTTC. This sequence encodes CASSLPRTGKVVRNNGYTF.

This clonotype turned up a few times. The chain couples TRBV7-9 to TRBJ1-2, with 7 bases lining up with TRBD1. The V segment lost 4 bases and the J segment 7 bases; nucleotides outside the gene matches: 6. The CDR3 runs to 13 residues. Germline assignment: CDR1 SEHNR and CDR2 FQNEAQ (reference sequence). CDR3 in DNA: TGTGCCAGCAGCTCTACAGGGGTTTCTGGCTACACCTTC. Protein: CASSSTGVSGYTF.

The sample holds a few counts of this clonotype. The gene calls are TRBV3-1 and TRBJ2-3; the match to TRBD2 covers 9 bases. The germline V gene encodes CDR1 LGHDT and CDR2 YNNKEL (reference sequence). The CDR3 has 14 residues. V shed 5 bases and J 2 bases; nucleotides not matched to a gene: 2. In DNA, the CDR3 is TGTGCCAGCAGCGCGGGGGGGAACACAGATACGCAGTATTTT. The encoded protein is CASSAGGNTDTQYF.

This clonotype was recorded many times. The chain combines TRBV2 with TRBJ2-1, with a weak D call TRBD2 (6 bases). Germline V gives CDR1 SNHLY, CDR2 FYNNEI. The CDR3 runs to 15 residues. With 6 bases removed from V and 3 bases from J, the gap between germline ends came to 15 bases. The DNA of the CDR3 is TGTGCCAGCAGCTCGTGGGGGGTTAACTACAATGAGCAGTTCTTC. Its translation is CASSSWGVNYNEQFF.

This clonotype was seen many times. The rearrangement links TRBV2 to TRBJ2-7, with D possibly TRBD1 on 5 matching bases. The ends were cut back, 7 bases at V and 6 bases at J, with 10 bases in the middle. Germline V gene data show CDR1 as SNHLY and CDR2 as FYNNEI. The CDR3 spans 11 residues. CDR3 amino acids: CASNGQSEQYF. The CDR3 bases are TGTGCCAGCAATGGACAAAGCGAGCAGTACTTC.

This clonotype appeared many times. The J gene is TRBJ2-7, the V gene TRBV28; 11 bases are shared with TRBD2. Trimming took 5 bases from V and 6 from J; bases not matched to a gene: 9. The CDR3 is made up of 15 amino acids. Germline loops: CDR1 MDHEN, CDR2 SYDVKM. CDR3 sequence: CASSITSGSTLEQYF. The CDR3, as DNA: TGTGCCAGCAGTATCACTAGCGGGAGTACCCTCGAGCAGTACTTC.

This clonotype was detected ten times or more. The genes are TRBV3-1 and TRBJ2-5; D remains unclear. The CDR3 runs 13 residues. Trimming removed 2 bases from V and 5 bases from J, with 9 bases in between. The germline V gene encodes CDR1 LGHDT and CDR2 YNNKEL (reference sequence). CDR3 amino acids: CASSQFLEETQYF. The CDR3 DNA follows: TGTGCCAGCAGCCAATTCCTGGAGGAGACCCAGTACTTC.

The chain joins TRBV18 to TRBJ2-5; tentative D call: TRBD1 (5 bases). This CDR3 region has 15 residues. Germline V gene lookup returns CDR1 KGHSH and CDR2 LQKENI. Trimming left V 4 bases short and J 1 base short, with 13 bases between. CDR3 loop: CASSLFGRAQETQYF. DNA for the CDR3: TGTGCCAGCTCACTGTTCGGCAGGGCCCAAGAGACCCAGTACTTC.

The J gene is TRBJ2-2, the V gene TRBV27, with a weak D call TRBD2 (6 bases). Germline CDR1 MNHEY, CDR2 SMNVEV (reference sequence). Between the trimmed V and J ends, which lost 6 bases and 4 bases, there was a span of 21 bases. The CDR3 has 17 residues. CDR3 in DNA: TGTGCCAGCAGCAACTACGGAGGGCCGGGGGTCACCGGGGAGCTGTTTTTT. This encodes CASSNYGGPGVTGELFF.

This chain connects TRBV2 to TRBJ2-3, with 8 bases identical to TRBD2. V lost 8 bases to trimming and J lost 4 bases; unmatched junction nucleotides: 11. The CDR3 totals 15 residues. Per the germline V gene, CDR1 is SNHLY and CDR2 is FYNNEI. CDR3 in DNA: TGTGCCAGCCACAGGTCACTAGCGGAATCAGATACGCAGTATTTT. Amino acids: CASHRSLAESDTQYF.

In its sample, this clonotype was seen once. This may be a read error: a much more frequent sequence differs by one nucleotide. This chain links TRBV11-2 with TRBJ2-7; 9 positions match TRBD2. With 4 bases clipped from V and 2 bases from J, the junction kept 6 bases outside the gene matches. The CDR3 spans 15 residues. Germline values: CDR1 SGHAT, CDR2 FQNNGV. The CDR3 DNA follows: TGTGCCAGCAGCTCACCAGCGGGAGGACCCTACGAGCAGTACTTC. It specifies CASSSPAGGPYEQYF.